This T cell receptor beta chain was captured in a study of T cells in Graves' hyperthyroidism and ophthalmopathy. Subjects aged 18 to 65 presented with newly diagnosed hyperthyroidism of less than 2 months' duration. Amplification of TCR beta CDR3 regions was performed using RNA transcripts as template. HTBI primers were the set used in a first-round RT-PCR of the TCR CDR3. One entry per CDR3 protein results from TCRdb running MiXCR on the multiplex PCR reads. The repertoire holds some 300,000 distinct CDR3 sequences, with about 15% as singletons. Study conclusions and caveats: Most expanded thyroid clonotypes above 0.001 recurred in blood.

On this clonotype: Its antigen is undetermined.

This CDR3 comprises 16 residues. The germline gives CDR1 LGHNA, CDR2 YNFKEQ. V shed 0 bases, J shed 3 bases, and the junction held 6 bases outside the gene matches. The clonotype comes from a young man with Graves' hyperthyroidism. The chain carries TRBV4-2 and TRBJ2-7, with 9 positions matching TRBD1. Sequencing used blood. The CDR3, as DNA: TGTGCCAGCAGCCAAGACCTCGGGACAGGGAACTACGAGCAGTACTTC. Encoded protein: CASSQDLGTGNYEQYF.